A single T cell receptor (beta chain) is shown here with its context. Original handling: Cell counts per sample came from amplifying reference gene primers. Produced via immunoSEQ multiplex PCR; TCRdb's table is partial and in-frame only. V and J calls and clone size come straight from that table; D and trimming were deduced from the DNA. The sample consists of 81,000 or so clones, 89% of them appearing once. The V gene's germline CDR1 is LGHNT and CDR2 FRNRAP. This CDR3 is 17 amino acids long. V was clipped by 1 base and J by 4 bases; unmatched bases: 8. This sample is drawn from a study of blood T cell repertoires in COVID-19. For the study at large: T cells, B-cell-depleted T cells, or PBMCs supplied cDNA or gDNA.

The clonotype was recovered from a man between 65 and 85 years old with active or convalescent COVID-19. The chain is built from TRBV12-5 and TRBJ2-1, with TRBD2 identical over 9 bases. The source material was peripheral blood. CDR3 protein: CASGLDTLAGRYNEQFF. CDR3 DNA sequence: TGTGCTAGTGGTTTGGATACCCTAGCGGGGAGATACAATGAGCAGTTCTTC.